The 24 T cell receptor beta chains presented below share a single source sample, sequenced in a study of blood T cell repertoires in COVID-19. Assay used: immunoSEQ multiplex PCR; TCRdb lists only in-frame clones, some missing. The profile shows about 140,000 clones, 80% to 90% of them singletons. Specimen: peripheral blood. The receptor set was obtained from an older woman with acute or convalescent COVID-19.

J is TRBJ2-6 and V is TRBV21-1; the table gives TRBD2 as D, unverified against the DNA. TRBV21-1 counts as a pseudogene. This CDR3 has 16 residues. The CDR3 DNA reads TGTGCCAGCAGCGGTCGACTCAGCTCTGGGGCCAACGTCCTGACTTTC. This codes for CASSGRLSSGANVLTF.

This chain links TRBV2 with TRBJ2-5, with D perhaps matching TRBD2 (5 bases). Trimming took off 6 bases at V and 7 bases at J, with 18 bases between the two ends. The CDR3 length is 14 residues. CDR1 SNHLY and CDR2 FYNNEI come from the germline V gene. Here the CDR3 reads CASRADSLRGTQYF. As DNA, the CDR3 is TGTGCCAGCAGGGCAGACTCCCTTCGGGGGACCCAGTACTTC.

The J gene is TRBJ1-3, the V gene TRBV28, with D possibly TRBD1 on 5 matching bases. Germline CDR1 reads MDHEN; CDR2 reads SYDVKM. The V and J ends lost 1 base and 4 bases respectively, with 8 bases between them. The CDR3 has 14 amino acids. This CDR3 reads CASSLSGGGNTIYF. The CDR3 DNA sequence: TGTGCCAGCAGTTTATCGGGGGGGGGAAACACCATATATTTT.

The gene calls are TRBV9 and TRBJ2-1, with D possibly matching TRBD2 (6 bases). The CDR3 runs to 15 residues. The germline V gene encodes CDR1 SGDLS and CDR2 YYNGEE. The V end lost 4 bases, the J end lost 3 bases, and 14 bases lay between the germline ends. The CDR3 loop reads CASSLQEGGYNEQFF. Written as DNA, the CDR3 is TGTGCCAGCAGCCTCCAGGAGGGTGGCTACAATGAGCAGTTCTTC.

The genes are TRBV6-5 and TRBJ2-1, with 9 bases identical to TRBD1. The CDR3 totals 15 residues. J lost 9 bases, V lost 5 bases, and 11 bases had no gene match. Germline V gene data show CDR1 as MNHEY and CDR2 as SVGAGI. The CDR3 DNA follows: TGTGCCAGCAGTCCTACCGGGACAGGGTATACTGAGCAGTTCTTC. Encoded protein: CASSPTGTGYTEQFF.

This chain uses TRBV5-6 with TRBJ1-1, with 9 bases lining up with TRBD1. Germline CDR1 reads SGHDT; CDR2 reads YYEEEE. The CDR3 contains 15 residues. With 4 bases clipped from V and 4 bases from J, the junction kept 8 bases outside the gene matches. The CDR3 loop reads CASSLPGTGLTEAFF. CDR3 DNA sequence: TGTGCCAGCAGCCTCCCGGGGACAGGGCTCACTGAAGCTTTCTTT.

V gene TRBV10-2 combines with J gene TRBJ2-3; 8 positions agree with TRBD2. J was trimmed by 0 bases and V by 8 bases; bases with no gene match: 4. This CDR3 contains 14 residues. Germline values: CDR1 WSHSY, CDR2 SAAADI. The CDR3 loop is CASCGGSSTDTQYF. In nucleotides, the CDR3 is TGCGCCAGCTGCGGGGGGTCAAGCACAGATACGCAGTATTTT.

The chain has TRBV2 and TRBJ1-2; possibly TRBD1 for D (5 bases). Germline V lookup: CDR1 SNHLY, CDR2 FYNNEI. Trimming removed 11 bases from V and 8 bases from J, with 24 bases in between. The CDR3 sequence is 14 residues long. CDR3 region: CAAPGRRLNRGYTF. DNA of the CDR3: TGTGCCGCCCCCGGGCGGCGGCTTAACAGGGGCTACACCTTC.

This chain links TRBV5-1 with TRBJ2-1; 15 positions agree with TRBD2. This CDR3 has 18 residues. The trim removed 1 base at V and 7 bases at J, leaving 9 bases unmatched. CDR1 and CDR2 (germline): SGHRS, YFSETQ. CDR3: CASSLWTGGTSGGNEQFF. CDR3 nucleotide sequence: TGCGCCAGCAGCTTGTGGACAGGAGGGACTAGCGGGGGGAATGAGCAGTTCTTC.

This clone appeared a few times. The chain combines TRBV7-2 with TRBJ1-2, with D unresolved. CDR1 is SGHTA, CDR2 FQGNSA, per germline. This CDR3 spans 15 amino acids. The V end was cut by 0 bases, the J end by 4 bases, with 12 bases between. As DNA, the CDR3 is TGTGCCAGCAGCTTAGCGGCGGGTTCCTTCTATGGCTACACCTTC. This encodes CASSLAAGSFYGYTF.

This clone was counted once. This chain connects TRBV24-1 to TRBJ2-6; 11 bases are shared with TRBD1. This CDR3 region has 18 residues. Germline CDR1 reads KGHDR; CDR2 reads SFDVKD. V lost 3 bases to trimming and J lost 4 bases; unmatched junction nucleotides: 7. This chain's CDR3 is CATSDPGQGAGGANVLTF. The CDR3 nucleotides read TGTGCCACCAGTGATCCCGGACAGGGGGCAGGAGGGGCCAACGTCCTGACTTTC.

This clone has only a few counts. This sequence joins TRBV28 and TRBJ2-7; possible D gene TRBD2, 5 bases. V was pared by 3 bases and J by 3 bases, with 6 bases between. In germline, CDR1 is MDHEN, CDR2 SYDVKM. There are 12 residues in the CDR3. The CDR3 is CASSFGNYEQYF. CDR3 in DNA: TGTGCCAGCAGTTTCGGGAACTACGAGCAGTACTTC.

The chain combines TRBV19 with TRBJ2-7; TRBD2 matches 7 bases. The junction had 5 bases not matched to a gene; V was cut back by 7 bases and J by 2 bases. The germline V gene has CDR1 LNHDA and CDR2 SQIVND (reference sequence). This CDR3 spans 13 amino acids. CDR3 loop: CASKGGSPYEQYF. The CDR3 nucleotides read TGTGCCAGTAAGGGCGGGAGTCCCTACGAGCAGTACTTC.

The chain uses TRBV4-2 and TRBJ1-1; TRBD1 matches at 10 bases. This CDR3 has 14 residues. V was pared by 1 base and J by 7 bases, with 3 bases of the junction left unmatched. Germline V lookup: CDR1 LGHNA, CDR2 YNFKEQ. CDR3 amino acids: CASSQGQGAVEAFF. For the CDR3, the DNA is TGTGCCAGCAGCCAAGGACAGGGGGCGGTTGAAGCTTTCTTT.

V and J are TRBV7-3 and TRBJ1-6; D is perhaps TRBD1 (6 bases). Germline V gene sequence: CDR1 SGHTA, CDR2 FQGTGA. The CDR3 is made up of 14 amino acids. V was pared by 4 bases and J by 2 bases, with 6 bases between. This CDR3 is CASSWTAYNSPLHF. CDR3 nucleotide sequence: TGTGCCAGCAGCTGGACAGCCTATAATTCACCCCTCCACTTT. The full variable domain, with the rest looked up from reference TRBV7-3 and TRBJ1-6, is GAGVSQTPSNKVTEKGKYVELRCDPISGHTALYWYRQSLGQGPEFLIYFQGTGAADDSGLPNDRFFAVRPEGSVSTLKIQRTERGDSAVYLCASSWTAYNSPLHFGNGTRLTVT.

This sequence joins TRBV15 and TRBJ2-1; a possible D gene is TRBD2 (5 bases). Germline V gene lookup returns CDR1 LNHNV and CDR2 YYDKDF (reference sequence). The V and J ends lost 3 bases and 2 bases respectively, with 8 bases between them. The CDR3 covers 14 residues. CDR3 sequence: CATSSPGTYNEQFF. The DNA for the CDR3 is TGTGCCACCAGCAGCCCCGGGACCTACAATGAGCAGTTCTTC. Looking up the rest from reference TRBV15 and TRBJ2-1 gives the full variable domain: DAMVIQNPRYQVTQFGKPVTLSCSQTLNHNVMYWYQQKSSQAPKLLFHYYDKDFNNEADTPDNFQSRRPNTSFCFLDIRSPGLGDTAMYLCATSSPGTYNEQFFGPGTRLTVL.

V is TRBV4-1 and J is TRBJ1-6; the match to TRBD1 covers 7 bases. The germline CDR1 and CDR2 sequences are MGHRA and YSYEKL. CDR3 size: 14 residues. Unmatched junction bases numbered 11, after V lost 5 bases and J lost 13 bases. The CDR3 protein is CASSYPGQRSPLHF. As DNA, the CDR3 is TGCGCCAGCAGCTACCCGGGACAGCGCTCGCCCCTCCACTTT.

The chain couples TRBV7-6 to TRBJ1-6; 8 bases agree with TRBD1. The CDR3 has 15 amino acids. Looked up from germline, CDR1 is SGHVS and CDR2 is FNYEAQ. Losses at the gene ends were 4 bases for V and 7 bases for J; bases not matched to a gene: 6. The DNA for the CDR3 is TGTGCCAGCAGCTCAGGACAGGGTGACAATTCACCCCTCCACTTT. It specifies CASSSGQGDNSPLHF.

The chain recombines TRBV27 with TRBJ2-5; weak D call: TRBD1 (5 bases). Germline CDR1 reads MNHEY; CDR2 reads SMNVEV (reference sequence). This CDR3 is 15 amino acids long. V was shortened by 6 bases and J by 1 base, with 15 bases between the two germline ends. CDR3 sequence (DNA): TGTGCCAGCAGCAGGGCCCACATAGCCCAAGAGACCCAGTACTTC. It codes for CASSRAHIAQETQYF.

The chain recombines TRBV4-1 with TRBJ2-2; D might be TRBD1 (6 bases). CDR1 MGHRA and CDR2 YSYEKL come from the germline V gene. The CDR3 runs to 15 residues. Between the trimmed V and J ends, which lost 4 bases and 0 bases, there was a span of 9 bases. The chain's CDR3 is CASSRDTSNTGELFF. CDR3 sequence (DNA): TGCGCCAGCAGCCGGGACACTTCGAACACCGGGGAGCTGTTTTTT.

The CDR3 bases are TGTGCCACCGCTCCAGGGAACAATTCACCCCTCCACTTT. Protein product: CATAPGNNSPLHF. The rearrangement links TRBV14 to TRBJ1-6, with a weak D call TRBD1 (5 bases). This CDR3 has 13 residues. The germline V gene encodes CDR1 SGHDN and CDR2 FVKESK. V was trimmed by 10 bases and J by 7 bases, leaving 14 bases between them.

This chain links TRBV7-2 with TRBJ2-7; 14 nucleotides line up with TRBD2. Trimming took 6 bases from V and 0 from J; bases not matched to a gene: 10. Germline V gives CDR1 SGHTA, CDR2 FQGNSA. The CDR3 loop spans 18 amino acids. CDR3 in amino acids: CASSHPGLAGESSYEQYF. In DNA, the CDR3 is TGTGCCAGCAGTCACCCGGGACTAGCGGGGGAGAGCTCCTACGAGCAGTACTTC.

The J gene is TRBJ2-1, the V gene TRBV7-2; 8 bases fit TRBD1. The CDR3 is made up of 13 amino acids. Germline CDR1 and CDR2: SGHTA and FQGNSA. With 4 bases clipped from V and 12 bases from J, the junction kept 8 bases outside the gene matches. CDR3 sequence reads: CASSSADRARQFF. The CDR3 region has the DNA TGTGCCAGCAGCTCCGCGGACAGGGCTCGGCAGTTCTTC.

The CDR3 sequence: CASSLTTDPNTEAFF. The CDR3 region has the DNA TGTGCCAGCAGCTTAACAACAGACCCCAACACTGAAGCTTTCTTT. This chain connects TRBV7-8 to TRBJ1-1; D is unresolved. CDR1 SGHVS and CDR2 FQNEAQ come from the germline V gene. The CDR3 totals 15 residues. Trimming cost V 2 bases and J 2 bases, with 12 bases left between them.